This passage covers 16 T cell receptor beta chains from one sample sequenced in a study of blood T cell repertoires in COVID-19. Only in-frame clones appear in the TCRdb table, and some are missing; sequencing was by immunoSEQ multiplex PCR. Of around 190,000 clones in the sample, 86% are singletons; the top ten hold 5.6%. The sequenced material came from PBMCs or T cells enriched from blood (not recorded which). The receptors stem from a man aged 35-49 years with acute COVID-19.

The chain links TRBV19 to TRBJ1-1; TRBD1 aligns across 7 bases. This CDR3 is built from 13 residues. V was pared by 6 bases and J by 4 bases, with 5 bases of the junction left unmatched. The germline V gene encodes CDR1 LNHDA and CDR2 SQIVND (reference sequence). This CDR3 is CASRLSGGTEAFF. In nucleotides, the CDR3 is TGTGCCAGTAGGTTATCAGGGGGCACTGAAGCTTTCTTT.

The chain is built from TRBV4-2 and TRBJ2-3; possibly TRBD2 for D (6 bases). Per germline, CDR1 LGHNA and CDR2 YNFKEQ. The CDR3 totals 15 residues. With 0 bases removed from V and 5 bases from J, the gap between germline ends came to 12 bases. The CDR3 spells CASSQEVGGVDTQYF. CDR3 nucleotides: TGTGCCAGCAGCCAAGAAGTGGGAGGAGTAGATACGCAGTATTTT.

The sample holds one count of this clone. V is TRBV27 and J is TRBJ2-3; tentative D call: TRBD2 (5 bases). Trimming took off 6 bases at V and 4 bases at J, with 26 bases between the two ends. CDR3 length: 18 amino acids. Germline CDR1 MNHEY, CDR2 SMNVEV (reference sequence). CDR3: CASSPKGFGLHSPDTQYF. The CDR3 nucleotides read TGTGCCAGCAGCCCAAAAGGATTCGGACTCCACAGTCCAGATACGCAGTATTTT.

The V call is TRBV28, the J call TRBJ1-3; 7 nucleotides align to TRBD1. Trimming took 5 bases from V and 2 from J; bases not matched to a gene: 6. From germline, CDR1 is MDHEN and CDR2 SYDVKM. This CDR3 comprises 15 residues. The CDR3 is CASSLGQATGNTIYF. CDR3 DNA sequence: TGTGCCAGCAGTCTCGGACAGGCTACTGGAAACACCATATATTTT. Full variable domain (rest looked up from reference TRBV28 and TRBJ1-3): DVKVTQSSRYLVKRTGEKVFLECVQDMDHENMFWYRQDPGLGLRLIYFSYDVKMKEKGDIPEGYSVSREKKERFSLILESASTNQTSMYLCASSLGQATGNTIYFGEGSWLTVV.

The CDR3 sequence is CASSPGQGGLELFF. CDR3 DNA: TGTGCCAGTAGCCCGGGACAGGGTGGTCTGGAGCTGTTTTTT. The J gene is TRBJ2-2, the V gene TRBV28; 9 bases map to TRBD1. Trimming took 9 bases from V and 10 from J; bases not matched to a gene: 12. CDR1 and CDR2 from the germline V gene are MDHEN and SYDVKM. The CDR3 contains 14 residues. Using reference TRBV28 and TRBJ2-2 for the parts outside the CDR3, the full variable domain is DVKVTQSSRYLVKRTGEKVFLECVQDMDHENMFWYRQDPGLGLRLIYFSYDVKMKEKGDIPEGYSVSREKKERFSLILESASTNQTSMYLCASSPGQGGLELFFGEGSRLTVL.

The chain has TRBV29-1 and TRBJ2-3; D remains unclear. CDR1 is SQVTM, CDR2 ANQGSEA, per germline. This CDR3 contains 13 residues. The germline V and J ends were trimmed by 3 bases and 6 bases, with 13 bases remaining between them. DNA of the CDR3: TGCAGCGTTGAGGGCAAGTTGGTTGATACGCAGTATTTT. As protein: CSVEGKLVDTQYF.

The chain uses TRBV19 and TRBJ2-1; D unresolved. The CDR3 spans 15 residues. Germline CDR1 and CDR2: LNHDA and SQIVND (reference sequence). With 0 bases removed from V and 5 bases from J, the gap between germline ends came to 11 bases. The CDR3 DNA reads as TGTGCCAGTAGTATAGACCTTAGCCGACACAATGAGCAGTTCTTC. Translating gives CASSIDLSRHNEQFF.

This clone has a handful of counts. The V call is TRBV24-1, the J call TRBJ2-7; TRBD2 is a possible D gene (6 bases). Germline lookup yields CDR1 KGHDR and CDR2 SFDVKD. CDR3 length equals 16 residues. The V end was cut by 1 base, the J end by 5 bases, with 17 bases between. The CDR3 is CATSDFTGSGADEQYF. As DNA, the CDR3 is TGTGCCACCAGTGATTTCACCGGGAGTGGTGCGGACGAGCAGTACTTC.

This clone occurred a few times. V usage is TRBV28 and J usage is TRBJ2-7; 8 nucleotides line up with TRBD1. CDR1 is MDHEN, CDR2 SYDVKM, per germline. Trimming cost V 6 bases and J 3 bases; bases outside gene matches: 10. This CDR3 spans 15 amino acids. The CDR3 sequence: CASSLRTGTGYEQYF. Here the CDR3 DNA reads TGTGCCAGCAGCCTACGGACAGGGACGGGCTACGAGCAGTACTTC.

This clone showed up just a few times. This rearrangement joins TRBV18 to TRBJ2-1, with 16 bases that match TRBD2. Germline loops: CDR1 KGHSH, CDR2 LQKENI. This CDR3 contains 16 residues. After removal of 4 bases from V and 8 bases from J, the junction contained 5 bases not matched to a gene. This CDR3 is CASSQGTSGRAYEQFF. In DNA form, the CDR3 reads TGTGCCAGCTCACAAGGGACTAGCGGGAGGGCCTATGAGCAGTTCTTC.

The J gene is TRBJ2-5, the V gene TRBV19; TRBD2 agrees at 7 bases. Germline V CDR1 and CDR2: LNHDA, SQIVND (reference sequence). Trimming at V came to 4 bases and at J to 5 bases, leaving 4 bases not matched to a gene. The length of the CDR3 is 13 residues. This CDR3 is CASSTTSVETQYF. CDR3 bases: TGTGCCAGTAGTACAACTAGCGTGGAGACCCAGTACTTC.

The rearrangement joins TRBV20-1 to TRBJ2-2; a possible D gene is TRBD2 (6 bases). The V gene's germline CDR1 is DFQATT and CDR2 SNEGSKA (reference sequence). The ends were cut back, 3 bases at V and 2 bases at J, with 10 bases in the middle. The CDR3 sequence is 14 residues long. The CDR3 DNA follows: TGCAGTGCTAGTGAGGGGACTAACACCGGGGAGCTGTTTTTT. It codes for CSASEGTNTGELFF.

This clone was observed once. The chain recombines TRBV5-1 with TRBJ2-7, with D possibly matching TRBD2 (5 bases). Trimming shortened V by 2 bases and J by 3 bases, and 15 bases separated the two germline ends. The CDR3 has 15 amino acids. Germline lookup yields CDR1 SGHRS and CDR2 YFSETQ. The CDR3 DNA reads as TGCGCCAGCAGCTTCAGGCCGACTAACGGCTACGAGCAGTACTTC. This codes for CASSFRPTNGYEQYF.

The genes are TRBV4-3 and TRBJ2-2; 7 bases line up with TRBD1. Germline V gene lookup returns CDR1 LGHNA and CDR2 YSLEER. This CDR3 spans 14 amino acids. Trimming cost V 4 bases and J 6 bases; bases outside gene matches: 5. The DNA of the CDR3 is TGCGCCAGCAGCCGCAGACAGGGAGCCGGGGAGCTGTTTTTT. It translates to CASSRRQGAGELFF.

The V and J genes are TRBV6-1 and TRBJ2-7; D not resolved. The CDR3 is 16 residues long. CDR1 is MNHNS, CDR2 SASEGT, per germline. V lost 0 bases, J lost 4 bases, and 16 bases lay in between. This chain's CDR3 is CASSEAQTVPVYEQYF. CDR3 in DNA: TGTGCCAGCAGTGAAGCGCAGACTGTTCCCGTGTACGAGCAGTACTTC.

This clone occurred once. The chain recombines TRBV2 with TRBJ2-2; D may be TRBD2 (6 bases). CDR3 length: 14 residues. V gave up 7 bases and J gave up 7 bases, with 16 bases separating them. Germline CDR1 is SNHLY and CDR2 is FYNNEI. The CDR3 loop is CASKGGTTYGELFF. The CDR3 DNA reads TGTGCCAGCAAGGGCGGGACCACTTACGGGGAGCTGTTTTTT.